This TCR beta chain was sequenced during a study of cytomegalovirus exposure and HLA in healthy donors. The CDR3 loop spans 14 amino acids. Germline-derived CDR1 and CDR2 are LGHNA and YNFKEQ. Between the trimmed V and J ends, which lost 4 bases and 1 base, there was a span of 10 bases. The PCR ran on 60 Vbeta and 13 Jbeta primers. Here immunoSEQ multiplex PCR was the method, and the copy in TCRdb shows in-frame clones only, minus some. Among fewer than 180,000 clones listed, 50% to 75% were seen once. Of note for this clone: Antigen: not known.

Overall study findings and caveats: Associated with cytomegalovirus, according to the listing, were approximately 160 TCR beta chains. Later, an analysis showed that TCR beta chains associated with HLA were more clonally expanded than others that were equally common. Several of the most significant clusters appeared linked to common viral pathogens, based on a later analysis.

Healthy bone marrow donors supplied every sample. The TCR sequence derives from a woman aged 60-70 years in good health and CMV-seropositive. What was sequenced was PBMCs. The V call is TRBV4-2, the J call TRBJ2-5; a weak D match, TRBD1 (5 bases). The CDR3 region is CASSRDSRQETQYF. CDR3 nucleotides: TGTGCCAGCAGCCGTGACAGTCGCCAAGAGACCCAGTACTTC.